The 25 T cell receptor beta chains in this list originate from one sample, sequenced in a study of shared clonotypes between healthy human individuals. This table comes from immunoSEQ multiplex PCR, and its TCRdb copy is limited to in-frame clones, with some not included. The sample includes about 460,000 clones, 70% to 80% of them seen just once. Sequenced material: PBMCs. The receptors were sampled from a woman between 40 and 50 years old in good health. Some clones in this sample may be carry-over from other donors' samples.

About this clone itself: In the same sample, other DNA sequences code for this CDR3. This chain connects TRBV5-4 to TRBJ1-1; 8 nucleotides align to TRBD1. The CDR3 contains 15 residues. V trimming: 4 bases; J trimming: 0 bases; junction bases outside the gene matches: 5. Germline V gene lookup returns CDR1 SGHNT and CDR2 YYREEE (reference sequence). DNA of the CDR3: TGTGCCAGCAGCACAGGACAGGGATTGAACACTGAAGCTTTCTTT. Translated, it gives CASSTGQGLNTEAFF. Variable domain in full (rest from reference TRBV5-4 and TRBJ1-1): ETGVTQSPTHLIKTRGQQVTLRCSSQSGHNTVSWYQQALGQGPQFIFQYYREEENGRGNFPPRFSGLQFPNYSSELNVNALELDDSALYLCASSTGQGLNTEAFFGQGTRLTVV.

This clone occurred a few times. The chain recombines TRBV19 with TRBJ1-1; D gene ambiguous. CDR1 is LNHDA and CDR2 is SQIVND in the germline V gene (reference sequence). V was pared by 4 bases and J by 7 bases, with 16 bases between. CDR3 size: 14 residues. In DNA form, the CDR3 reads TGTGCCAGTAGTAGAGGACCCCAGGTCAGTGAAGCTTTCTTT. It is translated as CASSRGPQVSEAFF.

Only one count was recorded for this clone. The V and J genes are TRBV19 and TRBJ1-3, with D unresolved. The length of the CDR3 is 15 residues. Germline V gene lookup returns CDR1 LNHDA and CDR2 SQIVND (reference sequence). The V gene lost 1 base and the J gene lost 0 bases, with 7 bases spanning the gap. The CDR3 DNA sequence: TGTGCCAGTAGTATAGCGGCAGGCTCTGGAAACACCATATATTTT. Protein: CASSIAAGSGNTIYF.

This chain joins TRBV15 and TRBJ1-5; D not resolved. V shed 5 bases and J shed 3 bases, with 5 bases lying between them. The CDR3 covers 12 residues. Germline CDR1 is LNHNV and CDR2 is YYDKDF (reference sequence). CDR3 nucleotide sequence: TGTGCCACCAGCCCGTTCAATCAGCCCCAGCATTTT. Translation: CATSPFNQPQHF.

This clone was counted a few times. The genes are TRBV7-3 and TRBJ2-1; 10 bases map to TRBD1. Germline CDR1 SGHTA, CDR2 FQGTGA. Unmatched junction bases numbered 15, after V lost 5 bases and J lost 8 bases. The CDR3 length is 17 residues. CDR3 protein: CASSRGPTGGAGDEQFF. The CDR3 bases are TGTGCCAGCAGCCGAGGGCCGACAGGGGGCGCTGGGGATGAGCAGTTCTTC.

Details on this clone: A read error is likely here: a far larger clone is one base away. Other DNA sequences in the sample encode the same CDR3. The chain combines TRBV7-9 with TRBJ2-5, with 7 bases fitting TRBD2. Trimming took 5 bases from V and 6 from J; bases not matched to a gene: 12. Germline values: CDR1 SEHNR, CDR2 FQNEAQ (reference sequence). The CDR3 spans 15 residues. The CDR3 is CASSKLADVIKTQYF. The CDR3 coding sequence is TGTGCCAGCAGCAAGCTAGCGGACGTTATAAAGACCCAGTACTTC.

This chain joins TRBV4-1 and TRBJ2-7; the D gene could be TRBD1 or TRBD2 (6 bases each). The V gene's germline CDR1 is MGHRA and CDR2 YSYEKL. Trimming shortened V by 5 bases and J by 5 bases, and 16 bases separated the two germline ends. This CDR3 spans 14 amino acids. CDR3 in amino acids: CASSYRGGQNEQYF. DNA for the CDR3: TGCGCCAGCAGCTACCGTGGGGGGCAGAACGAGCAGTACTTC.

This clone has just a few counts. This chain connects TRBV4-3 to TRBJ1-1; D ambiguous. Looked up from germline, CDR1 is LGHNA and CDR2 is YSLEER. The CDR3 spans 13 residues. The V gene lost 0 bases and the J gene lost 4 bases, with 6 bases spanning the gap. CDR3 in amino acids: CASSQDLSTEAFF. DNA for the CDR3: TGCGCCAGCAGCCAAGATCTATCCACTGAAGCTTTCTTT.

The rearrangement uses TRBV18 and TRBJ2-3; 7 bases are a match to TRBD2. Per germline, CDR1 KGHSH and CDR2 LQKENI. The ends lost 5 bases at V and 1 base at J; junction bases unmatched: 6. The CDR3 covers 15 residues. The CDR3 coding sequence is TGTGCCAGCTCAGAAAGACTAGCCCGCACAGATACGCAGTATTTT. Its protein is CASSERLARTDTQYF.

This clone was recorded at least ten times. The chain has TRBV6-5 and TRBJ1-1; perhaps TRBD1 as D (5 bases). CDR1 MNHEY and CDR2 SVGAGI come from the germline V gene. The CDR3 runs to 15 residues. The V and J ends lost 2 bases and 6 bases respectively, with 16 bases between them. CDR3 DNA: TGTGCCAGCAGTTACGCGGGACGGGGTTCATCTGAAGCTTTCTTT. The encoded protein is CASSYAGRGSSEAFF.

There are many counts of this clone. J is TRBJ2-4 and V is TRBV7-3; 10 nucleotides match TRBD1. CDR1 and CDR2 (germline): SGHTA, FQGTGA. The V gene end was trimmed by 3 bases and the J gene end by 5 bases; junction bases not matched to a gene: 4. The CDR3 consists of 15 residues. The DNA for the CDR3 is TGTGCCAGCAGCTTGACAGGGGGCGCTCAAAACATTCAGTACTTC. Encoded protein: CASSLTGGAQNIQYF.

The V call is TRBV6-6, the J call TRBJ1-5; 9 bases are a match to TRBD1. Germline V gives CDR1 MNHNY, CDR2 SVGAGI (reference sequence). The CDR3 consists of 15 residues. Losses at the gene ends were 2 bases for V and 6 bases for J; bases not matched to a gene: 5. The CDR3 is CASSYHRDRVQPQHF. In nucleotides, the CDR3 is TGTGCCAGCAGTTACCACCGGGACAGGGTTCAGCCCCAGCATTTT.

Written as DNA, the CDR3 is TGTGCCAGCAGTACCCCAGCGGGGGGAGAGCAGTTCTTC. Encoded protein: CASSTPAGGEQFF. J is TRBJ2-1 and V is TRBV28; 9 bases match TRBD2. The ends lost 5 bases at V and 10 bases at J; junction bases unmatched: 6. Germline V gives CDR1 MDHEN, CDR2 SYDVKM. This CDR3 spans 13 amino acids.

Note on this clone: Only one base separates this from a far larger clonotype, so it likely reflects a read error. V gene TRBV29-1 combines with J gene TRBJ1-1; the D is unclear. There are 9 residues in the CDR3. The germline gives CDR1 SQVTM, CDR2 ANQGSEA. The chain's CDR3 is CCVDTEAFF. The CDR3 coding sequence is TGCTGCGTTGACACTGAAGCTTTCTTT. Together with reference TRBV29-1 and TRBJ1-1, the CDR3 gives the full variable domain: SAVISQKPSRDICQRGTSLTIQCQVDSQVTMMFWYRQQPGQSLTLIATANQGSEATYESGFVIDKFPISRPNLTFSTLTVSNMSPEDSSIYLCCVDTEAFFGQGTRLTVV.

The chain joins TRBV4-2 to TRBJ2-3; 8 nucleotides match TRBD1. The V and J ends lost 0 bases and 4 bases, in that order; junction bases with no gene match: 9. The V gene's germline CDR1 is LGHNA and CDR2 YNFKEQ. The CDR3 is 17 amino acids. CDR3 sequence (DNA): TGTGCCAGCAGCCAAGATAGCGGACAGGGTTTCCCAGATACGCAGTATTTT. Its translation: CASSQDSGQGFPDTQYF.

About this clone: A far larger clone is one nucleotide away, so this likely arose from a read error. J is TRBJ1-2 and V is TRBV10-3, with 8 positions matching TRBD1. Germline loops: CDR1 ENHRY, CDR2 SYGVKD. V trimming: 7 bases; J trimming: 5 bases; junction bases outside the gene matches: 3. The CDR3 is 12 residues long. CDR3 protein: CAITRDRYGYTF. In nucleotides, the CDR3 is TGTGCCATCACCCGGGACAGGTATGGCTACACCTTC.

The gene calls are TRBV28 and TRBJ1-2; D is unresolved. CDR1 is MDHEN, CDR2 SYDVKM, per germline. V was cut by 4 bases and J by 4 bases, with 7 bases left in between. The CDR3 extends over 12 amino acids. The CDR3 spells CASSSRGYGYTF. CDR3 DNA sequence: TGTGCCAGCAGTTCGCGGGGCTATGGCTACACCTTC.

The genes are TRBV29-1 and TRBJ2-7; weak D call: TRBD2 (6 bases). Between the trimmed V and J ends, which lost 6 bases and 3 bases, there was a span of 12 bases. From germline, CDR1 is SQVTM and CDR2 ANQGSEA. The CDR3 runs 12 residues. The CDR3 is CSVKEGSYEQYF. CDR3 bases: TGCAGCGTAAAGGAGGGCAGCTACGAGCAGTACTTC.

The chain links TRBV5-6 to TRBJ1-2, with a tentative D call TRBD1 (6 bases). CDR1 and CDR2 from the germline V gene are SGHDT and YYEEEE. V lost 4 bases, J lost 4 bases, and 8 bases lay in between. This CDR3 has 12 residues. The CDR3 loop is CASSVTGYGYTF. The CDR3 DNA is TGTGCCAGCAGCGTGACAGGCTATGGCTACACCTTC.

The gene calls are TRBV4-1 and TRBJ2-7; D is possibly TRBD1 or TRBD2 (5 bases each). The CDR3 runs 15 residues. V was shortened by 0 bases and J by 4 bases, with 13 bases between the two germline ends. Germline loops: CDR1 MGHRA, CDR2 YSYEKL. The CDR3 is CASSQDGTAFYEQYF. In DNA form, the CDR3 reads TGCGCCAGCAGCCAAGACGGGACCGCCTTTTACGAGCAGTACTTC.

This chain joins TRBV7-9 and TRBJ2-1; D remains unclear. The CDR3 consists of 11 residues. Germline-derived CDR1 and CDR2 are SEHNR and FQNEAQ (reference sequence). The ends were cut back, 6 bases at V and 10 bases at J, with 10 bases in the middle. The CDR3 sequence is CASSSITEQFF. The DNA of the CDR3 is TGTGCCAGCAGTTCGATTACCGAGCAGTTCTTC. Variable domain in full (rest from reference TRBV7-9 and TRBJ2-1): DTGVSQNPRHKITKRGQNVTFRCDPISEHNRLYWYRQTLGQGPEFLTYFQNEAQLEKSRLLSDRFSAERPKGSFSTLEIQRTEQGDSAMYLCASSSITEQFFGPGTRLTVL.

The rearrangement links TRBV11-2 to TRBJ2-5, with D maybe TRBD1 (6 bases). The V and J ends lost 5 bases and 4 bases respectively, with 11 bases between them. The CDR3 length is 13 residues. CDR1 is SGHAT and CDR2 is FQNNGV in the germline V gene. For the CDR3, the DNA is TGTGCCAGCAGCAAGGGGGTAATAGAGACCCAGTACTTC. It encodes CASSKGVIETQYF.

The gene calls are TRBV5-1 and TRBJ2-2, with TRBD1 as a possible D gene (6 bases). CDR1 is SGHRS and CDR2 is YFSETQ in the germline V gene. V was pared by 4 bases and J by 6 bases, with 22 bases between. The CDR3 is 17 residues long. CDR3 DNA: TGCGCCAGCAGCCCGTCGTTGATGGGGGCATCGGCCGGGGAGCTGTTTTTT. Amino acids: CASSPSLMGASAGELFF.

This clone has just one count. A read error is the likely source, as a far larger clone sits one nucleotide away. The chain recombines TRBV6-6 with TRBJ2-7; 10 bases match TRBD1. The CDR3 is 14 residues long. V was clipped by 2 bases and J by 4 bases; unmatched bases: 2. In germline, CDR1 is MNHNY, CDR2 SVGAGI (reference sequence). This CDR3 is CASSYRDRGYEQYF. CDR3 DNA: TGTGCCAGCAGTTACCGGGACAGGGGTTACGAGCAGTACTTC.

The genes are TRBV2 and TRBJ2-7; TRBD2 matches at 10 bases. V lost 1 base and J lost 6; bases outside the gene matches: 6. Germline CDR1 reads SNHLY; CDR2 reads FYNNEI. The CDR3 extends over 15 amino acids. CDR3 in amino acids: CASSEGVAGGGEQYF. The CDR3 region has the DNA TGTGCCAGCAGTGAAGGGGTAGCGGGAGGTGGCGAGCAGTACTTC.